What follows are 14 T cell receptor beta chains derived from one specimen sequenced in a study. TCRdb re-derived calls from the 5' RACE reads in MiXCR, one entry per CDR3 protein. The table shows 50,000 to 65,000 distinct CDR3 sequences, with roughly 28% occurring only once. Specimen: tumor-infiltrating memory CD4+ T cells sorted from the breast tumor. Subset described: memory CD4+ T cells, CD4+CD45RO+CD25-. The receptors here all came from a female donor with breast cancer.

The chain employs TRBV6-2 or TRBV6-3 and TRBJ1-1; D gene ambiguous. CDR1 and CDR2 (germline): MNHEY, SVGEGT. V dropped 2 bases and J dropped 1 base, with 5 bases sitting between them. The CDR3 contains 13 residues. Here the CDR3 reads CASSYTPNTEAFF. The DNA of the CDR3 is TGTGCCAGCAGTTACACGCCGAACACTGAAGCTTTCTTT.

This clonotype was counted between two and nine times. V usage is TRBV6-5 and J usage is TRBJ1-2, with 10 bases matching TRBD1. V was clipped by 5 bases and J by 5 bases; unmatched bases: 2. The CDR3 runs to 13 residues. CDR1 is MNHEY and CDR2 is SVGAGI in the germline V gene. The CDR3 coding sequence is TGTGCCAGCAGTGTGGGACAGGGGTATGGCTACACCTTC. Its translation: CASSVGQGYGYTF.

The chain has TRBV7-9 and TRBJ1-1, with TRBD1 matching 7 bases. The CDR3 loop spans 14 amino acids. Unmatched junction bases numbered 8, after V lost 6 bases and J lost 4 bases. Germline V lookup: CDR1 SEHNR, CDR2 FQNEAQ (reference sequence). This CDR3 is CASRQEGTATEAFF. CDR3 nucleotides: TGTGCCAGCAGGCAGGAGGGGACAGCCACTGAAGCTTTCTTT.

The chain has TRBV4-3 and TRBJ2-1; D not certain. Germline V CDR1 and CDR2: LGHNA, YSLEER. Trimming stripped 0 bases from V and 7 bases from J, with 13 bases between. This CDR3 region has 15 residues. In DNA form, the CDR3 reads TGCGCCAGCAGCCAAGATTCTGTCGGCGTGAATGAGCAGTTCTTC. It codes for CASSQDSVGVNEQFF.

The rearrangement joins TRBV6-6 to TRBJ2-5, with TRBD2 identical over 10 bases. Germline V lookup: CDR1 MNHNY, CDR2 SVGAGI (reference sequence). The CDR3 is 15 amino acids. Germline trimming cut 6 bases from V and 2 bases from J; bases unmatched to any gene: 6. CDR3 DNA sequence: TGTGCCAGCAGGACTGCAGCGGGGGGGCAAGAGACCCAGTACTTC. It yields the protein CASRTAAGGQETQYF.

The gene calls are TRBV2 and TRBJ2-2; a possible D gene is TRBD2 (5 bases). CDR1 is SNHLY and CDR2 is FYNNEI in the germline V gene. The CDR3 loop spans 14 amino acids. V shed 4 bases and J shed 5 bases, with 11 bases lying between them. CDR3 region: CASSVRRGTGELFF. The DNA for the CDR3 is TGTGCCAGCAGTGTTAGGAGAGGGACCGGGGAGCTGTTTTTT. The whole variable domain, remainder taken from reference TRBV2 and TRBJ2-2, is EPEVTQTPSHQVTQMGQEVILRCVPISNHLYFYWYRQILGQKVEFLVSFYNNEISEKSEIFDDQFSVERPDGSNFTLKIRSTKLEDSAMYFCASSVRRGTGELFFGEGSRLTVL.

The chain has TRBV5-1 and TRBJ1-1; TRBD1 matches 7 bases. Trimming at V came to 3 bases and at J to 5 bases, leaving 4 bases not matched to a gene. The CDR3 runs 13 residues. The V gene's germline CDR1 is SGHRS and CDR2 YFSETQ. The CDR3 spells CASSSHRGTEAFF. The CDR3 DNA follows: TGCGCCAGCAGCTCGCACAGGGGAACTGAAGCTTTCTTT.

The genes are TRBV28 and TRBJ1-2, with a possible D match to TRBD1 (6 bases). The CDR3 runs 12 residues. CDR1 is MDHEN, CDR2 SYDVKM, per germline. Trimming stripped 6 bases from V and 8 bases from J, with 13 bases between. CDR3 sequence reads: CASRTYRAGYTF. CDR3 nucleotide sequence: TGTGCCAGCAGAACCTACAGGGCCGGCTACACCTTC.

The rearrangement joins TRBV6-5 to TRBJ1-1; D remains unclear. This CDR3 has 13 residues. The V gene's germline CDR1 is MNHEY and CDR2 SVGAGI. With 7 bases removed from V and 5 bases from J, the gap between germline ends came to 14 bases. The CDR3 DNA reads as TGTGCCAGCAAAGAGGGAGGGTGGACTGAAGCTTTCTTT. Translating it yields CASKEGGWTEAFF.

This rearrangement joins TRBV18 to TRBJ1-1; D unresolved. Deletions cut 8 bases from V and 10 bases from J, with 20 bases between. Looked up from germline, CDR1 is KGHSH and CDR2 is LQKENI. The CDR3 is 13 residues long. Written as DNA, the CDR3 is TGTGCCAGCGGAGAGGCGGAGGGCAGCGTAGCTTTCTTT. Amino acid sequence: CASGEAEGSVAFF.

This clonotype occurred many times. The chain is built from TRBV5-1 and TRBJ2-1, with 9 positions matching TRBD1. With 1 base clipped from V and 5 bases from J, the junction kept 7 bases outside the gene matches. In germline, CDR1 is SGHRS, CDR2 YFSETQ. This CDR3 spans 16 amino acids. The CDR3, as DNA: TGCGCCAGCAGCTTGTACCCCGGGACAGGGAACAATGAGCAGTTCTTC. Protein product: CASSLYPGTGNNEQFF.

This clonotype was found once. The J gene is TRBJ2-3, the V gene TRBV12-3 or TRBV12-4; unclear D gene. The CDR3 loop spans 14 amino acids. With 2 bases removed from V and 2 bases from J, the gap between germline ends came to 8 bases. CDR3 nucleotides: TGTGCCAGCAGTTTAAATCTACACACAGATACGCAGTATTTT. Encoded protein: CASSLNLHTDTQYF.

Note on this clonotype: The junction departs from the called germline gene at one end, perhaps through a read error. The chain has TRBV7-3 and TRBJ1-1; D is undetermined. Germline CDR1 and CDR2: SGHTA and FQGTGA. This CDR3 spans 14 amino acids. The CDR3 spells CASSLGQMNTEDFF. For the CDR3, the DNA is TGTGCCAGCAGCTTAGGGCAGATGAACACTGAAGATTTCTTT.

This clonotype was counted a few times. The chain recombines TRBV18 with TRBJ1-5; D unresolved. Trimming cost V 3 bases and J 4 bases, with 10 bases left between them. The CDR3 spans 14 residues. Germline CDR1 and CDR2: KGHSH and LQKENI. CDR3 in DNA: TGTGCCAGCTCACCCCTGGACGGAAATCAGCCCCAGCATTTT. As protein: CASSPLDGNQPQHF.